One sample yielded the 25 T cell receptor beta chains listed below, sequenced in a study. Each CDR3 protein is one row after TCRdb ran MiXCR on the RT-PCR reads. The table shows hundreds of thousands of distinct CDR3 sequences, with around 14% occurring only once. The sample comprised memory CD4+ T cells from blood. Receptors originate from a female donor in good health, serving as a healthy control.

The chain links TRBV6-2 or TRBV6-3 to TRBJ2-7, with D tentatively TRBD1 (6 bases). V shed 4 bases and J shed 4 bases, with 17 bases lying between them. This CDR3 is 15 amino acids long. In germline, CDR1 is MNHEY, CDR2 SVGEGT. The CDR3: CASSFPPQGKYEQYF. The CDR3 bases are TGTGCCAGCAGTTTTCCCCCCCAGGGGAAGTACGAGCAGTACTTC.

The table lists this clonotype with many counts. The chain has TRBV20-1 and TRBJ1-5; no firm D call. The CDR3 sequence is 13 residues long. V lost 4 bases, J lost 0 bases, and 7 bases lay in between. Germline CDR1 reads DFQATT; CDR2 reads SNEGSKA (reference sequence). The CDR3: CSAIDNSNQPQHF. DNA for the CDR3: TGCAGTGCTATCGACAATAGCAATCAGCCCCAGCATTTT.

Many counts were recorded for this clonotype. V is TRBV20-1 and J is TRBJ2-1; 7 bases align to TRBD2. CDR3 size: 15 residues. The germline CDR1 and CDR2 sequences are DFQATT and SNEGSKA (reference sequence). V shed 3 bases, J shed 8 bases, and the junction held 13 bases outside the gene matches. CDR3 in DNA: TGCAGTGCTAGTGGCGGGAGAACTGTGTCCGATGAGCAGTTCTTC. The encoded protein is CSASGGRTVSDEQFF.

This clonotype has more than one count but fewer than ten. This chain uses TRBV2 with TRBJ1-1; D ambiguous. Germline V gives CDR1 SNHLY, CDR2 FYNNEI. V was cut by 7 bases and J by 1 base, with 10 bases left in between. CDR3 length: 13 residues. This CDR3 is CASTSMGNTEAFF. CDR3 coding DNA: TGTGCCAGCACCTCGATGGGGAACACTGAAGCTTTCTTT.

This clonotype has a count of ten or more. The V and J genes are TRBV4-2 and TRBJ2-5; D gene unclear. V was cut by 1 base and J by 2 bases, with 14 bases left in between. This CDR3 contains 16 residues. From germline, CDR1 is LGHNA and CDR2 YNFKEQ. In DNA, the CDR3 is TGTGCCAGCAGCCAAGTTAGTGGGGAAGGGCAAGAGACCCAGTACTTC. Encoded protein: CASSQVSGEGQETQYF.

The chain combines TRBV7-9 with TRBJ2-7; no reliable D call. V was shortened by 4 bases and J by 7 bases, with 11 bases between the two germline ends. CDR1 SEHNR and CDR2 FQNEAQ come from the germline V gene (reference sequence). This CDR3 is 12 amino acids long. CDR3 sequence: CASSSFTGEQYF. CDR3 nucleotides: TGTGCCAGCAGCTCCTTTACCGGAGAGCAGTACTTC. The complete variable domain, with remaining parts taken from reference TRBV7-9 and TRBJ2-7, reads DTGVSQNPRHKITKRGQNVTFRCDPISEHNRLYWYRQTLGQGPEFLTYFQNEAQLEKSRLLSDRFSAERPKGSFSTLEIQRTEQGDSAMYLCASSSFTGEQYFGPGTRLTVT.

V gene TRBV2 combines with J gene TRBJ2-7; D gene uncertain. V was cut by 6 bases and J by 0 bases, with 12 bases left in between. The length of the CDR3 is 14 residues. CDR1 is SNHLY and CDR2 is FYNNEI in the germline V gene. The DNA of the CDR3 is TGTGCCAGCAGCGCCCAATTGAGCTCCTACGAGCAGTACTTC. Translation gives CASSAQLSSYEQYF.

The rearrangement uses TRBV5-5 and TRBJ2-6; tentative D call: TRBD1 (5 bases). The V end was cut by 5 bases, the J end by 2 bases, with 11 bases between. The CDR3 totals 15 residues. Germline loops: CDR1 SGHKS, CDR2 YYEKEE (reference sequence). The CDR3 is CASRQGFAGANVLTF. The CDR3 DNA reads as TGTGCCAGCAGGCAGGGTTTCGCTGGGGCCAACGTCCTGACTTTC.

This clonotype was detected ten times or more. The chain has TRBV30 and TRBJ2-5; D unresolved. Trimming left V 1 base short and J 5 bases short, with 11 bases between. The CDR3 has 13 amino acids. Germline V gene lookup returns CDR1 GTSNPN and CDR2 SVGIG (reference sequence). CDR3 in DNA: TGTGCCTGGAGTGAAGGCCTGTCGGAGACCCAGTACTTC. This encodes CAWSEGLSETQYF.

The gene calls are TRBV27 and TRBJ2-5; D perhaps matches TRBD1 (6 bases). CDR1 and CDR2 (germline): MNHEY, SMNVEV (reference sequence). Trimming pared 6 bases from V and 2 bases from J, leaving 16 bases between. The CDR3 covers 15 residues. The CDR3 loop reads CASRRMTGKQETQYF. The CDR3 region has the DNA TGTGCCAGCAGAAGAATGACAGGCAAACAAGAGACCCAGTACTTC.

The chain employs TRBV18 and TRBJ2-7, with 12 bases matching TRBD2. Germline V gene sequence: CDR1 KGHSH, CDR2 LQKENI. The V gene end was trimmed by 3 bases and the J gene end by 2 bases; junction bases not matched to a gene: 8. The CDR3 has 17 residues. The CDR3 loop is CASSPSTGLAGTYEQYF. The CDR3 nucleotides read TGTGCCAGCTCACCTTCAACGGGACTAGCGGGCACCTACGAGCAGTACTTC.

The sample holds a few counts of this clonotype. This rearrangement joins TRBV19 to TRBJ2-3; 9 nucleotides match TRBD1. This CDR3 region has 14 residues. The V gene's germline CDR1 is LNHDA and CDR2 SQIVND (reference sequence). V shed 4 bases and J 2 bases; nucleotides not matched to a gene: 1. This CDR3 is CASSKQGATDTQYF. CDR3 DNA: TGTGCCAGTAGTAAACAGGGGGCCACAGATACGCAGTATTTT.

This clonotype has ten or more counts. The genes are TRBV29-1 and TRBJ2-7, with 7 nucleotides matching TRBD1. Germline loops: CDR1 SQVTM, CDR2 ANQGSEA. The CDR3 has 12 residues. Trimming cost V 4 bases and J 6 bases; bases outside gene matches: 6. Here the CDR3 DNA reads TGCAGCGTTGGTAACAGGGGTATCGAGCAGTACTTC. Translation: CSVGNRGIEQYF.

The chain joins TRBV27 to TRBJ2-1; a weak D match, TRBD2 (5 bases). Germline V lookup: CDR1 MNHEY, CDR2 SMNVEV (reference sequence). The ends were cut back, 7 bases at V and 6 bases at J, with 13 bases in the middle. The CDR3 extends over 13 amino acids. CDR3 sequence (DNA): TGTGCCAGCACCCCAGCCGGGGTCAATGAGCAGTTCTTC. This translates into CASTPAGVNEQFF.

This clonotype was found many times. The V and J genes are TRBV7-2 and TRBJ2-3, with D unresolved. CDR3 length: 14 amino acids. Trimming took 2 bases from V and 6 from J, leaving 12 bases between them. CDR1 is SGHTA, CDR2 FQGNSA, per germline. The CDR3 region has the DNA TGTGCCAGCAGCTTATATACCCCCGAGGATACGCAGTATTTT. This codes for CASSLYTPEDTQYF.

The rearrangement links TRBV4-3 to TRBJ2-2; TRBD2 might be the D (5 bases). V was shortened by 2 bases and J by 5 bases, with 6 bases between the two germline ends. Germline-derived CDR1 and CDR2 are LGHNA and YSLEER. The CDR3 totals 13 residues. Here the CDR3 reads CASSQRGTGELFF. CDR3 in DNA: TGCGCCAGCAGCCAACGGGGAACCGGGGAGCTGTTTTTT.

The V call is TRBV20-1, the J call TRBJ2-3, with D uncertain. The CDR3 length is 14 residues. The germline CDR1 and CDR2 sequences are DFQATT and SNEGSKA (reference sequence). The ends were cut back, 4 bases at V and 4 bases at J, with 15 bases in the middle. CDR3 coding DNA: TGCAGTGCTATGATAGCTTTCGTCGCAGATACGCAGTATTTT. Translation gives CSAMIAFVADTQYF.

This clonotype was detected a few times. The genes are TRBV7-9 and TRBJ2-7, with no clear D. CDR1 is SEHNR and CDR2 is FQNEAQ in the germline V gene (reference sequence). V lost 10 bases and J lost 6, with 4 bases in between. CDR3 size: 8 residues. In DNA form, the CDR3 reads TGTGCCAAGAGCGAGCAGTACTTC. Protein product: CAKSEQYF.

This clonotype turned up a few times. The chain is built from TRBV28 and TRBJ1-2; no clear D. This CDR3 spans 14 amino acids. Between the trimmed V and J ends, which lost 4 bases and 8 bases, there was a span of 17 bases. Germline values: CDR1 MDHEN, CDR2 SYDVKM. The CDR3, as DNA: TGTGCCAGCAGTTCCCTTCCATCGATGGAAGGCTACACCTTC. It is translated as CASSSLPSMEGYTF.

This clonotype occurred many times. The chain is built from TRBV28 and TRBJ1-2; D might be TRBD1 (6 bases). The germline CDR1 and CDR2 sequences are MDHEN and SYDVKM. Trimming pared 4 bases from V and 3 bases from J, leaving 12 bases between. There are 14 residues in the CDR3. CDR3 sequence reads: CASSWGGAHYGYTF. The CDR3 DNA reads as TGTGCCAGCAGTTGGGGGGGCGCCCACTATGGCTACACCTTC.

This chain connects TRBV7-8 to TRBJ2-3; perhaps TRBD2 as D (6 bases). Looked up from germline, CDR1 is SGHVS and CDR2 is FQNEAQ. The CDR3 spans 14 residues. The V end was cut by 4 bases, the J end by 5 bases, with 13 bases between. The CDR3 bases are TGTGCCAGCAGCTGGGGACTCGGCGGAGATACGCAGTATTTT. Its protein product is CASSWGLGGDTQYF.

The rearrangement uses TRBV21-1 and TRBJ2-7; whether TRBD1, the table's D call, matches the DNA was not checked. TRBV21-1 is a pseudogene segment. This CDR3 region has 16 residues. The CDR3 reads CASRGGGARSSYEQYF. The CDR3 DNA is TGTGCCAGCAGGGGAGGGGGGGCGAGAAGCTCCTACGAGCAGTACTTC.

This clonotype showed up just a few times. The chain employs TRBV6-2 or TRBV6-3 and TRBJ1-5; D ambiguous. The length of the CDR3 is 14 residues. V lost 7 bases and J 5 bases, leaving 15 bases between the germline ends. Germline loops: CDR1 MNHEY, CDR2 SVGEGT. CDR3 loop: CASMQALAHQPQHF. CDR3 in DNA: TGTGCCAGCATGCAGGCTCTCGCTCATCAGCCCCAGCATTTT.

The rearrangement joins TRBV12-3 or TRBV12-4 to TRBJ1-5; the D gene is possibly TRBD1 (6 bases). This CDR3 is built from 16 residues. V lost 6 bases and J 3 bases, leaving 18 bases between the germline ends. CDR3 region: CASSPTQGRLNQPQHF. The CDR3 DNA is TGTGCCAGCAGCCCTACCCAGGGGAGGCTCAATCAGCCCCAGCATTTT.

This clonotype appeared many times. The chain employs TRBV7-2 and TRBJ2-1, with TRBD1 matching over 8 bases. The CDR3 loop spans 14 amino acids. Trimming at V came to 5 bases and at J to 5 bases, leaving 5 bases not matched to a gene. Germline CDR1 SGHTA, CDR2 FQGNSA. CDR3 bases: TGTGCCAGCAGCGAAAGACAGGGGAACAATGAGCAGTTCTTC. Its protein is CASSERQGNNEQFF. Supplemented by reference TRBV7-2 and TRBJ2-1, the full variable domain reads GAGVSQSPSNKVTEKGKDVELRCDPISGHTALYWYRQSLGQGLEFLIYFQGNSAPDKSGLPSDRFSAERTGGSVSTLTIQRTQQEDSAVYLCASSERQGNNEQFFGPGTRLTVL.